The 8 T cell receptor beta chains listed next were all sequenced from one sample in a study of blood T cell repertoires in COVID-19. Produced via immunoSEQ multiplex PCR; TCRdb's table is partial and in-frame only. This sample has about 480,000 clones, with 85% to 90% found just once. The sample consisted of peripheral blood. These receptors all stem from a woman in her 50s with COVID-19, enrolled during active disease.

The V and J genes are TRBV6-6 and TRBJ2-2; TRBD1 might be the D (5 bases). Germline V gene sequence: CDR1 MNHNY, CDR2 SVGAGI (reference sequence). V was shortened by 7 bases and J by 1 base, with 16 bases between the two germline ends. The CDR3 contains 16 residues. The CDR3 DNA sequence: TGTGCCAGCATTACGGAGAGGCAGGGGAACACCGGGGAGCTGTTTTTT. It yields the protein CASITERQGNTGELFF.

The CDR3 DNA sequence: TGTGCCAGTAGTCCCCCCACAGGGAACACTGAAGCTTTCTTT. It specifies CASSPPTGNTEAFF. The chain links TRBV19 to TRBJ1-1; D is possibly TRBD1 (5 bases). The CDR3 runs to 14 residues. V lost 5 bases, J lost 1 base, and 11 bases lay in between. Germline lookup yields CDR1 LNHDA and CDR2 SQIVND (reference sequence). Looking up the rest from reference TRBV19 and TRBJ1-1 gives the full variable domain: DGGITQSPKYLFRKEGQNVTLSCEQNLNHDAMYWYRQDPGQGLRLIYYSQIVNDFQKGDIAEGYSVSREKKESFPLTVTSAQKNPTAFYLCASSPPTGNTEAFFGQGTRLTVV.

J is TRBJ2-2 and V is TRBV10-2; 9 bases fit TRBD1. Losses at the gene ends were 0 bases for V and 6 bases for J; bases not matched to a gene: 2. CDR3 length: 15 residues. Per the germline V gene, CDR1 is WSHSY and CDR2 is SAAADI. CDR3 bases: TGCGCCAGCAGTGAGTCCGGGACAGGGTCCGGGGAGCTGTTTTTT. As protein: CASSESGTGSGELFF.

This sequence joins TRBV3-1 (or the pseudogene TRBV3-2) and TRBJ2-1; 10 bases agree with TRBD2. The CDR3 sequence is 16 residues long. Germline CDR1 is LGHDT and CDR2 is YNNKEL (reference sequence). J gave up 9 bases and V 4 bases, and 12 bases lay outside the gene matches. CDR3 sequence reads: CASSPTGLAKRGEQFF. DNA for the CDR3: TGTGCCAGCAGCCCAACGGGACTAGCGAAGAGAGGTGAGCAGTTCTTC.

The chain couples TRBV29-1 to TRBJ2-7, with 8 bases that match TRBD1. Germline V CDR1 and CDR2: SQVTM, ANQGSEA. The V gene end was trimmed by 4 bases and the J gene end by 2 bases; junction bases not matched to a gene: 4. CDR3 length: 13 residues. The CDR3 DNA reads as TGCAGCGTTGTCGGACAGGGACCCTACGAGCAGTACTTC. Protein sequence: CSVVGQGPYEQYF.

The chain employs TRBV7-3 and TRBJ1-1; 8 bases match TRBD1. Germline-derived CDR1 and CDR2 are SGHTA and FQGTGA. The CDR3 length is 18 residues. Trimming took 1 base from V and 5 from J; bases not matched to a gene: 15. The CDR3 here is CASSLRVWTGTNRTEAFF. In nucleotides, the CDR3 is TGTGCCAGCAGCTTAAGGGTGTGGACAGGGACGAACAGGACTGAAGCTTTCTTT.

This clone has only a few counts. The V and J genes are TRBV12-5 and TRBJ2-2; D is undetermined. The CDR3 extends over 16 amino acids. CDR1 LGHNT and CDR2 FRNRAP come from the germline V gene. Trimming cost V 0 bases and J 0 bases, with 8 bases left between them. The CDR3 DNA reads as TGTGCTAGTGGTTTGGTACTGGGCCCGAACACCGGGGAGCTGTTTTTT. Its translation is CASGLVLGPNTGELFF.

The rearrangement links TRBV4-1 to TRBJ2-5; weak D call: TRBD2 (6 bases). V shed 4 bases and J shed 2 bases, with 14 bases lying between them. Germline V CDR1 and CDR2: MGHRA, YSYEKL. This CDR3 contains 15 residues. CDR3 coding DNA: TGCGCCAGCAGCCGATTTGGAGGGAGTCAAGAGACCCAGTACTTC. Residues: CASSRFGGSQETQYF.